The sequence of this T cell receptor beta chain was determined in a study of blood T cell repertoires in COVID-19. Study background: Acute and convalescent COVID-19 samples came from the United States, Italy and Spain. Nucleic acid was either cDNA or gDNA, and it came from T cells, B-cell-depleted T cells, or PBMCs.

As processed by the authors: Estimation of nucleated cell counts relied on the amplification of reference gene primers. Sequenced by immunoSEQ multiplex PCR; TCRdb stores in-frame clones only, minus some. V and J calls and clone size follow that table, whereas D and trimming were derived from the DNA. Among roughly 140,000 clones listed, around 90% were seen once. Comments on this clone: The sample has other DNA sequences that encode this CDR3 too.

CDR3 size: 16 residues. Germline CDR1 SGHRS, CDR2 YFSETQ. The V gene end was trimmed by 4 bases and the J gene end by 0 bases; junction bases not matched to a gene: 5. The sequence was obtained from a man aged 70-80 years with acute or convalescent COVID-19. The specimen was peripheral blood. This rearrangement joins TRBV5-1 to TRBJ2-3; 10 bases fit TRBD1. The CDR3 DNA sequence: TGCGCCAGCAGCGTAGGGACAGGGGTTAGCACAGATACGCAGTATTTT. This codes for CASSVGTGVSTDTQYF.